The 32 T cell receptor beta chains reported below all come from one sample, sequenced in a study of cytomegalovirus exposure and HLA in healthy donors. Use of 60 Vbeta and 13 Jbeta primers characterized the PCR. This table comes from immunoSEQ multiplex PCR, and its TCRdb copy is limited to in-frame clones, with some not included. This table has about 180,000 clones, 80% to 90% appearing once. Sequencing was carried out using PBMCs. The receptors stem from a girl aged 5-17 years in good health and CMV-seropositive.

The chain combines TRBV10-1 with TRBJ1-1; no clear D. CDR1 and CDR2 from the germline V gene are WNHNN and SYGVQD (reference sequence). The CDR3 covers 15 residues. V was pared by 1 base and J by 5 bases, with 14 bases between. The CDR3 region has the DNA TGCGCCAGCAGTGAGTATGGACGGGAGGGAACTGAAGCTTTCTTT. Its translation: CASSEYGREGTEAFF.

The gene calls are TRBV16 and TRBJ1-1, with 7 bases aligning to TRBD1. Per germline, CDR1 KGHSY and CDR2 FQNENV. The CDR3 contains 14 residues. With V trimmed by 3 bases and J by 2 bases, 3 bases remained unmatched. The CDR3 DNA is TGTGCCAGCAGCCAGGGACAGCGTAACACTGAAGCTTTCTTT. This sequence encodes CASSQGQRNTEAFF.

V and J are TRBV5-6 and TRBJ2-7, with D possibly being TRBD1 (5 bases). This CDR3 has 14 residues. V was trimmed by 2 bases and J by 5 bases, leaving 14 bases between them. Per germline, CDR1 SGHDT and CDR2 YYEEEE. CDR3 loop: CASSFRGIVHEQYF. CDR3 nucleotides: TGTGCCAGCAGCTTTAGGGGAATTGTCCACGAGCAGTACTTC. Together with reference TRBV5-6 and TRBJ2-7, the CDR3 gives the full variable domain: DAGVTQSPTHLIKTRGQQVTLRCSPKSGHDTVSWYQQALGQGPQFIFQYYEEEERQRGNFPDRFSGHQFPNYSSELNVNALLLGDSALYLCASSFRGIVHEQYFGPGTRLTVT.

This chain uses TRBV19 with TRBJ1-2; a possible D gene is TRBD1 (5 bases). V was pared by 10 bases and J by 6 bases, with 15 bases between. Germline V gene data show CDR1 as LNHDA and CDR2 as SQIVND (reference sequence). This CDR3 comprises 12 residues. This chain's CDR3 is CAIPAGGDGYTF. For the CDR3, the DNA is TGTGCCATTCCCGCGGGGGGGGATGGCTACACCTTC.

This chain uses TRBV5-1 with TRBJ2-1; D not certain. The CDR3 has 14 residues. The germline CDR1 and CDR2 sequences are SGHRS and YFSETQ. Deletions cut 0 bases from V and 5 bases from J, with 9 bases between. In DNA form, the CDR3 reads TGCGCCAGCAGCTTGGTTCAGGTGAACAATGAGCAGTTCTTC. It translates to CASSLVQVNNEQFF.

The CDR3, as DNA: TGCGCCAGCAGCCAAGCCCGGGGTATCTATGGCTACACCTTC. Protein product: CASSQARGIYGYTF. J is TRBJ1-2 and V is TRBV4-1; no reliable D call. Germline V gene sequence: CDR1 MGHRA, CDR2 YSYEKL. The CDR3 spans 14 residues. With 1 base removed from V and 4 bases from J, the gap between germline ends came to 10 bases.

Here the CDR3 reads CASSPSGVDYGYTF. The CDR3, as DNA: TGTGCCAGCTCACCATCCGGGGTGGACTATGGCTACACCTTC. The genes are TRBV18 and TRBJ1-2; unclear D gene. The CDR3 runs to 14 residues. The germline V and J ends were trimmed by 2 bases and 3 bases, with 10 bases remaining between them. CDR1 and CDR2 (germline): KGHSH, LQKENI.

This chain joins TRBV7-9 and TRBJ1-5; D not certain. The CDR3 spans 13 residues. V lost 6 bases to trimming and J lost 0 bases, with 6 bases between them. Germline-derived CDR1 and CDR2 are SEHNR and FQNEAQ (reference sequence). The CDR3 protein is CASSQNSNQPQHF. Here the CDR3 DNA reads TGTGCCAGCAGTCAGAATAGCAATCAGCCCCAGCATTTT. Drawing the rest from reference TRBV7-9 and TRBJ1-5, the complete variable domain is DTGVSQNPRHKITKRGQNVTFRCDPISEHNRLYWYRQTLGQGPEFLTYFQNEAQLEKSRLLSDRFSAERPKGSFSTLEIQRTEQGDSAMYLCASSQNSNQPQHFGDGTRLSIL.

The chain recombines TRBV6-6 with TRBJ1-2; D call uncertain. The CDR3 contains 15 residues. With 6 bases removed from V and 0 bases from J, the gap between germline ends came to 14 bases. The germline V gene has CDR1 MNHNY and CDR2 SVGAGI (reference sequence). As DNA, the CDR3 is TGTGCCAGCAGAAACCCACAGTATTCTAACTATGGCTACACCTTC. Its translation is CASRNPQYSNYGYTF.

This clone was seen a few times. The sample holds other DNA sequences that translate to the same CDR3. This chain uses TRBV20-1 with TRBJ1-1, with D unresolved. Trimming shortened V by 6 bases and J by 1 base, and 6 bases separated the two germline ends. The CDR3 loop spans 11 amino acids. Germline V gene data show CDR1 as DFQATT and CDR2 as SNEGSKA (reference sequence). This CDR3 is CSAGRNTEAFF. CDR3 DNA: TGCAGTGCGGGGAGGAACACTGAAGCTTTCTTT.

The chain recombines TRBV6-6 with TRBJ1-1; tentatively, D is TRBD1 (6 bases). The CDR3 covers 15 residues. Germline V gene data show CDR1 as MNHNY and CDR2 as SVGAGI (reference sequence). V lost 2 bases, J lost 3 bases, and 13 bases lay in between. CDR3 nucleotides: TGTGCCAGCAGTTACCTCAGGGGTGGATACACTGAAGCTTTCTTT. Translated: CASSYLRGGYTEAFF.

The chain employs TRBV27 and TRBJ2-3; D gene uncertain. The CDR3 extends over 19 amino acids. Germline V CDR1 and CDR2: MNHEY, SMNVEV (reference sequence). Between the trimmed V and J ends, which lost 0 bases and 2 bases, there was a span of 21 bases. The chain's CDR3 is CASSLSTLTAYHLTDTQYF. For the CDR3, the DNA is TGTGCCAGCAGTTTATCCACCTTAACTGCATACCACCTCACAGATACGCAGTATTTT.

The chain carries TRBV5-1 and TRBJ2-1; the D gene is possibly TRBD1 (6 bases). V was clipped by 0 bases and J by 2 bases, with 9 bases between them. Germline assignment: CDR1 SGHRS and CDR2 YFSETQ. The CDR3 contains 15 residues. The CDR3 spells CASSLDGGAYNEQFF. The DNA for the CDR3 is TGCGCCAGCAGCTTGGATGGGGGCGCCTACAATGAGCAGTTCTTC.

V usage is TRBV10-3 and J usage is TRBJ1-5; a possible D gene is TRBD1 (6 bases). The CDR3 runs to 16 residues. Germline values: CDR1 ENHRY, CDR2 SYGVKD. V lost 2 bases and J 4 bases, leaving 15 bases between the germline ends. The DNA of the CDR3 is TGTGCCATCAGTGAGGACGGGCAGGGGATGAATCAGCCCCAGCATTTT. It specifies CAISEDGQGMNQPQHF.

The chain has TRBV7-9 and TRBJ2-3, with D maybe TRBD2 (9 bases). CDR1 and CDR2 from the germline V gene are SEHNR and FQNEAQ (reference sequence). V gave up 5 bases and J gave up 2 bases, with 26 bases separating them. CDR3 length: 19 amino acids. CDR3 nucleotide sequence: TGTGCCAGCAGCACCAGGACAGGGTGGCTAGCGGGGTTCACAGATACGCAGTATTTT. Residues: CASSTRTGWLAGFTDTQYF.

This chain connects TRBV10-1 to TRBJ2-1, with 7 bases that match TRBD2. V gave up 6 bases and J gave up 5 bases; unmatched junction bases: 10. Germline V lookup: CDR1 WNHNN, CDR2 SYGVQD (reference sequence). CDR3 length equals 15 residues. The CDR3 here is CASRPWGTINNEQFF. Written as DNA, the CDR3 is TGCGCCAGCAGACCCTGGGGGACTATCAACAATGAGCAGTTCTTC.

This chain joins TRBV2 and TRBJ2-5; the D gene is possibly TRBD2 (5 bases). The CDR3 sequence is 15 residues long. The V end was cut by 7 bases, the J end by 1 base, with 16 bases between. Germline assignment: CDR1 SNHLY and CDR2 FYNNEI. CDR3 sequence reads: CASIEGVKIQETQYF. CDR3 sequence (DNA): TGTGCCAGCATCGAGGGAGTAAAGATCCAAGAGACCCAGTACTTC.

This sequence joins TRBV6-5 and TRBJ2-2; 9 bases map to TRBD1. J was trimmed by 1 base and V by 4 bases; bases with no gene match: 1. The CDR3 spans 15 residues. Germline V gene sequence: CDR1 MNHEY, CDR2 SVGAGI. The CDR3 DNA is TGTGCCAGCAGTTCGGGACAGGGGAACACCGGGGAGCTGTTTTTT. This sequence encodes CASSSGQGNTGELFF.

The chain couples TRBV21-1 to TRBJ1-2; the listed D gene, TRBD1, was not tested against the DNA. TRBV21-1 represents a pseudogene. The CDR3 sequence is 18 residues long. Here the CDR3 reads CASSKKWDRGGGNYGYTF. The CDR3 DNA reads TGTGCCAGCAGTAAAAAATGGGACAGGGGCGGAGGTAACTATGGCTACACCTTC.

This clone appeared a few times. V is TRBV7-9 and J is TRBJ1-4, with D possibly being TRBD1 (5 bases). This CDR3 is 17 amino acids long. The V end was cut by 2 bases, the J end by 2 bases, with 15 bases between. CDR1 SEHNR and CDR2 FQNEAQ come from the germline V gene (reference sequence). DNA for the CDR3: TGTGCCAGCAGCTTATTTGGGGGGGGAACCACTAATGAAAAACTGTTTTTT. Residues: CASSLFGGGTTNEKLFF.

The chain carries TRBV18 and TRBJ2-1, with D possibly matching TRBD1 (6 bases). The germline V gene encodes CDR1 KGHSH and CDR2 LQKENI. The length of the CDR3 is 14 residues. V was clipped by 3 bases and J by 5 bases, with 11 bases between them. The CDR3 is CASSPTGFDNEQFF. DNA of the CDR3: TGTGCCAGCTCACCGACAGGTTTCGACAATGAGCAGTTCTTC. Combining the CDR3 with reference TRBV18 and TRBJ2-1 gives the whole variable domain NAGVMQNPRHLVRRRGQEARLRCSPMKGHSHVYWYRQLPEEGLKFMVYLQKENIIDESGMPKERFSAEFPKEGPSILRIQQVVRGDSAAYFCASSPTGFDNEQFFGPGTRLTVL.

This sequence joins TRBV2 and TRBJ1-2, with D unclear. Trimming removed 6 bases from V and 0 bases from J, with 8 bases in between. Germline CDR1 reads SNHLY; CDR2 reads FYNNEI. The CDR3 runs to 13 residues. CDR3 sequence: CASRVSANYGYTF. CDR3 sequence (DNA): TGTGCCAGCAGGGTCAGCGCTAACTATGGCTACACCTTC.

The chain employs TRBV6-1 and TRBJ1-5; 9 nucleotides match TRBD1. The CDR3 is 16 residues long. V lost 4 bases and J lost 2; bases outside the gene matches: 6. Germline lookup yields CDR1 MNHNS and CDR2 SASEGT. The chain's CDR3 is CASSVTGGGGNQPQHF. In nucleotides, the CDR3 is TGTGCCAGCAGTGTAACAGGGGGCGGGGGCAATCAGCCCCAGCATTTT.

The chain joins TRBV6-5 to TRBJ1-1; 7 nucleotides agree with TRBD1. The CDR3 consists of 16 residues. Germline CDR1 and CDR2: MNHEY and SVGAGI. The V gene end was trimmed by 6 bases and the J gene end by 1 base; junction bases not matched to a gene: 11. The CDR3 loop reads CASRYTLQGSNTEAFF. CDR3 coding DNA: TGTGCCAGCAGATACACCCTACAGGGGTCGAACACTGAAGCTTTCTTT.

The J gene is TRBJ1-1, the V gene TRBV18; TRBD1 aligns across 10 bases. V was clipped by 6 bases and J by 1 base; unmatched bases: 5. This CDR3 is built from 15 residues. Germline V gives CDR1 KGHSH, CDR2 LQKENI. CDR3 sequence reads: CASSPDRGPNTEAFF. The CDR3 bases are TGTGCCAGCTCCCCTGACAGGGGGCCGAACACTGAAGCTTTCTTT.

This clone was seen more than once but under ten times. The rearrangement links TRBV6-4 to TRBJ2-5, with D possibly TRBD1 on 6 matching bases. V shed 4 bases and J shed 1 base, with 19 bases lying between them. Germline V lookup: CDR1 MRHNA, CDR2 SNTAGT. The length of the CDR3 is 17 residues. CDR3 nucleotide sequence: TGTGCCAGCAGTGGCCAACCAGGGGTACGGTCCCAAGAGACCCAGTACTTC. Protein sequence: CASSGQPGVRSQETQYF.

This clone showed up just a few times. V gene TRBV2 combines with J gene TRBJ2-7; D possibly corresponds to TRBD1 (6 bases). This CDR3 is 14 amino acids long. Trimming shortened V by 8 bases and J by 2 bases, and 16 bases separated the two germline ends. Looked up from germline, CDR1 is SNHLY and CDR2 is FYNNEI. The CDR3 coding sequence is TGTGCCAGCGGGAACAGGGCGAATCCCTACGAGCAGTACTTC. The encoded protein is CASGNRANPYEQYF. Full variable domain (missing parts from reference TRBV2 and TRBJ2-7): EPEVTQTPSHQVTQMGQEVILRCVPISNHLYFYWYRQILGQKVEFLVSFYNNEISEKSEIFDDQFSVERPDGSNFTLKIRSTKLEDSAMYFCASGNRANPYEQYFGPGTRLTVT.

This clone was detected a few times. One end of the junction varies from germline; a read error may be responsible. This chain uses TRBV7-7 with TRBJ2-1, with 10 bases lining up with TRBD1. Germline CDR1 is SSHAT and CDR2 is FNYEAQ (reference sequence). CDR3 length: 15 amino acids. CDR3 region: CASSPGTGVHNEQFF. The CDR3 DNA reads as TGTGCTAGCAGCCCCGGGACAGGGGTTCACAATGAGCAGTTCTTC.

The gene calls are TRBV15 and TRBJ2-1; the match to TRBD2 covers 8 bases. The V segment lost 3 bases and the J segment 0 bases; nucleotides outside the gene matches: 1. The CDR3 covers 15 residues. Germline values: CDR1 LNHNV, CDR2 YYDKDF (reference sequence). The chain's CDR3 is CATSRRGVSYNEQFF. CDR3 bases: TGTGCCACCAGCAGGCGGGGGGTCTCCTACAATGAGCAGTTCTTC. Full variable domain (outside the CDR3, taken from reference TRBV15 and TRBJ2-1): DAMVIQNPRYQVTQFGKPVTLSCSQTLNHNVMYWYQQKSSQAPKLLFHYYDKDFNNEADTPDNFQSRRPNTSFCFLDIRSPGLGDTAMYLCATSRRGVSYNEQFFGPGTRLTVL.

This CDR3 reads CASSARGGVSNDYTF. DNA of the CDR3: TGTGCCAGCAGCGCCCGGGGGGGGGTGTCGAATGACTACACCTTC. The V and J genes are TRBV11-3 and TRBJ1-2; possible D gene TRBD1, 5 bases. V lost 5 bases to trimming and J lost 10 bases, with 23 bases between them. Germline CDR1 is SGHNT and CDR2 is YENEEA. There are 15 residues in the CDR3.

The J gene is TRBJ1-4, the V gene TRBV7-6; 8 positions match TRBD1. The CDR3 loop spans 16 amino acids. Losses at the gene ends were 4 bases for V and 7 bases for J; bases not matched to a gene: 11. The germline gives CDR1 SGHVS, CDR2 FNYEAQ. This CDR3 reads CASSSRQGRESEKLFF. The DNA for the CDR3 is TGTGCCAGCAGCTCTAGACAGGGGCGGGAAAGTGAAAAACTGTTTTTT.

The chain has TRBV5-1 and TRBJ2-5; D gene uncertain. V was trimmed by 4 bases and J by 2 bases, leaving 9 bases between them. CDR3 size: 13 residues. The germline V gene has CDR1 SGHRS and CDR2 YFSETQ. The CDR3 reads CASSRGSQETQYF. The CDR3 DNA sequence: TGCGCCAGCAGCCGAGGATCTCAAGAGACCCAGTACTTC.